This TCR beta chain comes out of a study of cytomegalovirus exposure and HLA in healthy donors. This clone occurred once. Its antigen is unidentified. The donors were members of the roughly 120-subject validation cohort (separate from the approximately 670-subject first cohort). The repertoire was sequenced with immunoSEQ multiplex PCR; TCRdb's copy has only in-frame clones and lacks some. The data show almost 75,000 clones, around four fifths seen once. Study-wide results and limits: The classifier reportedly diagnosed cytomegalovirus status with high sensitivity and specificity. It was about 180 TCR beta chains that were listed as cytomegalovirus-associated. In vitro checks showed that a few CMV-associated chains really do target CMV antigens.

Sequencing was done on a sample of PBMCs. The receptor was isolated from a man aged 25-40 years in good health and CMV-seronegative.

The DNA of the CDR3 is TGTGCCAGTACCCTGGGGAGAAATCAGCCCCAGCATTTT. This codes for CASTLGRNQPQHF. This chain links TRBV19 with TRBJ1-5; D is undetermined. This CDR3 spans 13 amino acids. V was cut by 7 bases and J by 4 bases, with 11 bases left in between. CDR1 is LNHDA, CDR2 SQIVND, per germline (reference sequence).